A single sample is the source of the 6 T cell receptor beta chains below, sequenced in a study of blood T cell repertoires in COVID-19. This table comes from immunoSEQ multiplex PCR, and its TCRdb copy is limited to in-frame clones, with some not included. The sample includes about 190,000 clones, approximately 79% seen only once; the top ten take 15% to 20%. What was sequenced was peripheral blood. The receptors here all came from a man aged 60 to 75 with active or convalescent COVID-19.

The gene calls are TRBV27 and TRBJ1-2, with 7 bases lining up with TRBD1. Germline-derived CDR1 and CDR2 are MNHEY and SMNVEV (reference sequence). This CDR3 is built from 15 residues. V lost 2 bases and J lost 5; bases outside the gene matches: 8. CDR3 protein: CASSLTTGTEYGYTF. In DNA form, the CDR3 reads TGTGCCAGCAGTTTAACTACCGGGACAGAGTATGGCTACACCTTC.

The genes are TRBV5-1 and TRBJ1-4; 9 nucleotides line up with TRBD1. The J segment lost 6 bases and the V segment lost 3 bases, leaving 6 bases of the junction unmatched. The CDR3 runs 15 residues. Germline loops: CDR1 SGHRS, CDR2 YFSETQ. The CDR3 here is CASSSWGDRDEKLFF. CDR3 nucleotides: TGCGCCAGCAGCTCCTGGGGGGACAGGGATGAAAAACTGTTTTTT.

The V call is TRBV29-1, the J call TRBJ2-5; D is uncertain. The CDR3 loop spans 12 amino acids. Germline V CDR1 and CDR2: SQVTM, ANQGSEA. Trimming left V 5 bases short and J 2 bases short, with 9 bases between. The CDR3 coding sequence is TGCAGCGTTTCAGGAATACAAGAGACCCAGTACTTC. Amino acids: CSVSGIQETQYF.

CDR3 in amino acids: CASSFEGVFAGNTIYF. The CDR3 DNA is TGTGCCAGCAGTTTTGAAGGGGTCTTTGCTGGAAACACCATATATTTT. This chain links TRBV6-5 with TRBJ1-3, with D perhaps TRBD1 (5 bases). Trimming stripped 4 bases from V and 2 bases from J, with 15 bases between. Germline V lookup: CDR1 MNHEY, CDR2 SVGAGI. This CDR3 has 16 residues.

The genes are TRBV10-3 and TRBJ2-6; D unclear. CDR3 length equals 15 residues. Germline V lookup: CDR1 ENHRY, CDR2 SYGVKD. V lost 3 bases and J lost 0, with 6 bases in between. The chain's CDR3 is CAISDGRSGANVLTF. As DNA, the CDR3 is TGTGCCATCAGTGATGGCCGCTCTGGGGCCAACGTCCTGACTTTC.

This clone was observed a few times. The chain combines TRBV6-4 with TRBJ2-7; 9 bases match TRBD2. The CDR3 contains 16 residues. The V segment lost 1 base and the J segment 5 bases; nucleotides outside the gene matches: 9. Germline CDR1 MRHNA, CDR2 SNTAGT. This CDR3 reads CASSDLAGDVVHEQYF. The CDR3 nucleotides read TGTGCCAGCAGTGACTTAGCGGGAGATGTAGTCCACGAGCAGTACTTC.